Shown below are 5 T cell receptor beta chains from a single sample sequenced in a study of cytomegalovirus exposure and HLA in healthy donors (TCRdb year 2017). The library came from the immunoSEQ multiplex PCR assay. For the multiplex PCR, a mixture combining 60 forward primers for TCR Vbeta segments and 13 reverse primers for TCR Jbeta segments was used. TCRdb carries this immuneACCESS record with in-frame sequences only. Its versions omit some clonotypes, under half of them owing to an unresolved V gene in the studies checked, with the rest unexplained. In all, the sample holds more than 60,000 clones, and around four fifths of those were seen once. The ten largest account for roughly 8.9% of the sample. The sample consisted of PBMCs. These receptors all stem from a woman aged 40 to 50 in good health and CMV-seropositive.

The V call is TRBV5-6, the J call TRBJ2-7, with 7 bases fitting TRBD1. The CDR3 loop spans 15 amino acids. Germline CDR1 SGHDT, CDR2 YYEEEE. V lost 4 bases to trimming and J lost 2 bases; unmatched junction nucleotides: 9. The CDR3 region has the DNA TGTGCCAGCAGCGTCTACAGGGGATTAACCTACGAGCAGTACTTC. It is translated as CASSVYRGLTYEQYF.

The chain combines TRBV5-1 with TRBJ1-1; maybe TRBD1 (6 bases). Germline V gene data show CDR1 as SGHRS and CDR2 as YFSETQ. The V and J ends lost 0 bases and 4 bases respectively, with 19 bases between them. This CDR3 contains 17 residues. The CDR3 sequence: CASSLGPGGRGITEAFF. The CDR3 DNA reads TGCGCCAGCAGCTTGGGGCCCGGGGGGCGAGGGATCACTGAAGCTTTCTTT.

This chain joins TRBV6-5 and TRBJ2-3, with TRBD2 identical over 10 bases. This CDR3 is 15 amino acids long. The germline V gene encodes CDR1 MNHEY and CDR2 SVGAGI. V lost 5 bases and J lost 4; bases outside the gene matches: 6. This chain's CDR3 is CASSLPSGGADTQYF. Here the CDR3 DNA reads TGTGCCAGCAGTCTCCCAAGCGGGGGGGCAGATACGCAGTATTTT.

This clone came up a few times. The gene calls are TRBV5-6 and TRBJ2-2; TRBD1 matches at 7 bases. The CDR3 extends over 15 amino acids. V shed 0 bases and J 4 bases; nucleotides not matched to a gene: 3. Germline assignment: CDR1 SGHDT and CDR2 YYEEEE. CDR3 DNA sequence: TGTGCCAGCAGCTTGGGTCAGGGGGTCACCGGGGAGCTGTTTTTT. Translating gives CASSLGQGVTGELFF.

The chain has TRBV5-4 and TRBJ2-1; 13 positions match TRBD2. The CDR3 covers 17 residues. The V gene's germline CDR1 is SGHNT and CDR2 YYREEE (reference sequence). V dropped 4 bases and J dropped 4; count of bases not matched to a gene: 8. The DNA for the CDR3 is TGTGCCAGCAGCCCGACTAGCGGGGGGCCCCTATACAATGAGCAGTTCTTC. It is translated as CASSPTSGGPLYNEQFF.